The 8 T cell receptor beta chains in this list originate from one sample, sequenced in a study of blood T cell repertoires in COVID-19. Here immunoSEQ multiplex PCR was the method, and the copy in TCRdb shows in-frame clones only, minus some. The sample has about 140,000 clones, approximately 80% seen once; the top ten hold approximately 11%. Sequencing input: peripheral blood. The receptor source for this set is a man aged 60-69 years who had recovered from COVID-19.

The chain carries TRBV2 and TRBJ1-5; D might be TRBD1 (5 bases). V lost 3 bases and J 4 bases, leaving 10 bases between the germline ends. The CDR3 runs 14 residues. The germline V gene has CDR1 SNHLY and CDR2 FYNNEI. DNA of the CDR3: TGTGCCAGCAGTGATAGGGAGGGGAATCAGCCCCAGCATTTT. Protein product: CASSDREGNQPQHF.

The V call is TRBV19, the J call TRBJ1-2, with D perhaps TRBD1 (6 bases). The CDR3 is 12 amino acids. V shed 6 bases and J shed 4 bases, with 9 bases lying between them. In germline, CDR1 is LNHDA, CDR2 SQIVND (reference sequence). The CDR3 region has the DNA TGTGCCAGTAGCCGGGACATCTATGGCTACACCTTC. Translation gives CASSRDIYGYTF.

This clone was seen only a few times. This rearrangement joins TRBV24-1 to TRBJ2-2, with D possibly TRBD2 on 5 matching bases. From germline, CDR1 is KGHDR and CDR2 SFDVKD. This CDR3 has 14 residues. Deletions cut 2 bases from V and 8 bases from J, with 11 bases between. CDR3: CATSDWGREGELFF. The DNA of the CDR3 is TGTGCCACCAGTGATTGGGGTCGGGAAGGGGAGCTGTTTTTT.

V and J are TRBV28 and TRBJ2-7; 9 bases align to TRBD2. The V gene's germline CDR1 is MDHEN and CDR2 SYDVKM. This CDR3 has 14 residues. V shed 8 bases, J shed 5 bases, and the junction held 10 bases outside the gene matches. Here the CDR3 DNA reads TGTGCCAGCGGGGAGAGGGGCGGGAGGGACGAGCAGTACTTC. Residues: CASGERGGRDEQYF.

The CDR3 is CASSVSGGASEQFF. The CDR3 nucleotides are TGTGCCAGCAGCGTTAGCGGGGGGGCAAGTGAGCAGTTCTTC. V gene TRBV9 combines with J gene TRBJ2-1; TRBD2 matches at 11 bases. The CDR3 has 14 residues. CDR1 and CDR2 from the germline V gene are SGDLS and YYNGEE. V shed 2 bases, J shed 9 bases, and the junction held 4 bases outside the gene matches.

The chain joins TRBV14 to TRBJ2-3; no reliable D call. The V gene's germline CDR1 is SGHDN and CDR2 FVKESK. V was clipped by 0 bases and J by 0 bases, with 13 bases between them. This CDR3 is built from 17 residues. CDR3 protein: CASSQDPSRLSTDTQYF. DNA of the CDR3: TGTGCCAGCAGCCAAGATCCGAGTCGCCTTAGCACAGATACGCAGTATTTT. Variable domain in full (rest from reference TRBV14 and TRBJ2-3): EAGVTQFPSHSVIEKGQTVTLRCDPISGHDNLYWYRRVMGKEIKFLLHFVKESKQDESGMPNNRFLAERTGGTYSTLKVQPAELEDSGVYFCASSQDPSRLSTDTQYFGPGTRLTVL.

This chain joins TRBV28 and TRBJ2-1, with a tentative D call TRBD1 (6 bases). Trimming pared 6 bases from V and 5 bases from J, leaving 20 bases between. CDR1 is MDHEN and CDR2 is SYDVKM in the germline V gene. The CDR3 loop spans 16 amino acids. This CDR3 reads CASSPLQGLKDNEQFF. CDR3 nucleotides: TGTGCCAGCAGCCCCTTACAGGGCCTCAAGGACAATGAGCAGTTCTTC.

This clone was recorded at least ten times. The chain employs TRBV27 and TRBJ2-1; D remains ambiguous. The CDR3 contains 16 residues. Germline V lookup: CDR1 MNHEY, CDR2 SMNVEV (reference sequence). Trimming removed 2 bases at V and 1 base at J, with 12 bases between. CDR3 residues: CASSLELSESYNEQFF. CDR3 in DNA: TGTGCCAGCAGTTTAGAACTGAGCGAGTCCTACAATGAGCAGTTCTTC.